Described below is a single TCR beta chain sequence and its context. Its cognate antigen has yet to be identified. No quality values exist for individual bases; no much larger clone is one base distant. The library was generated by the immunoSEQ multiplex PCR assay. Roughly 10^5 TCR templates per sample were assayed on the deep sequencing platform. Genomic DNA extracted from sorted T cells was used for TCRbeta CDR3 sequencing. For the original study's pipeline: The R programming language was used for clonal analysis of the TCRbeta CDR3 data. Comparing unstimulated samples against CFSE-low samples taken after the reaction was how alloreactive CD4+ and CD8+ clones were defined. By matching sequences to the repertoires of sorted unstimulated Treg and non-Treg cells, each alloreactive CD4+ clone was assigned a regulatory or non-regulatory origin. As stored in TCRdb, this immuneACCESS dataset retains in-frame rearrangements with V and J assigned. A fraction of the clones does not appear; measured against another copy, unresolved V genes explain less than half of the discrepancy, and the remainder lacks a known reason. The V and J calls and clone size are taken from that table; D and trimming were inferred from the DNA. In all, the sample holds tens of thousands of clones, and approximately 93% of those were seen once. The ten largest clonotypes hold 6.5% to 8% of the sample.

These data belong to a study of siplizumab effects on memory and regulatory T cells (dated by TCRdb to between 2018 and 2021). Turning to the overall study: The effect of the anti-CD2 antibody siplizumab on alloreactive T-cell subsets was examined in allogeneic mixed lymphocyte reactions constructed from human PBMCs. What the authors observed across the whole study: Siplizumab significantly reduced the cumulative frequency of alloreactive sequences traceable to unstimulated CD4+ memory T cells. About 75-95% of proliferating CD4+ or CD8+ clones could not be given a naive or memory phenotype. Whether proliferating Tregs from siplizumab cultures were suppressive was not functionally confirmed. Among mappable alloreactive CD4+ clones, the Treg-derived fraction averaged approximately 72% with siplizumab versus roughly 25% in control reactions. Sequences below about 10^-5 frequency were poorly captured, so only a minor fraction of alloreactive clones could be mapped to unstimulated subsets. Greater diversity appeared to be present in unstimulated naive T cells than in memory T cells, and a substantial contribution to the alloresponse seemed to be made by naive cells.

The germline V gene supplies CDR1 SGHTA and CDR2 FQGNSA. The CDR3 numbers 14 residues from cysteine through phenylalanine. The kept DNA is CDR3 alone, 42 bases in frame from the first base. V and J are trimmed by 5 bases and 1 base, and the gene matches miss 3 bases of the junction. Sorted unstimulated T cells and proliferating T cells recovered from mixed lymphocyte reactions were subjected to TCRbeta CDR3 sequencing. Fresh whole blood from approximately 10 HLA-typed healthy donors was used to isolate PBMCs. What was sequenced was CD8+ T cells sorted from blood. The TCR sequence derives from a human donor in good health. The chain is encoded by TRBV7-2 joined to TRBJ2-7; 9 bases in the middle match TRBD1. CDR3 protein: CASSRDRESYEQYF. The DNA reads as follows: TGTGCCAGCAGCCGGGACAGGGAATCCTACGAGCAGTACTTC.